This T cell receptor beta chain appears in the sequencing data of a study of blood T cells in healthy people across ages (dated by TCRdb to the mid-2010s). About the investigation overall: Template switching captured roughly one uniquely barcoded TCR beta cDNA molecule per two T cells in model experiments. Age-related changes in TCR beta repertoire diversity were measured in the study by deep sequencing normalized with unique cDNA molecular identifiers. The donors were divided into four age groups: young (average 16 years), middle-aged (roughly 42), aged (under 70) and long-lived (about 90). To avoid experimental bias, donors of different ages were distributed randomly across sequencing lanes. For two donors (one aged 18 to 30 and one aged 80 or older), the study analyzed two additional independent replicas of 1 million unique cDNA reads from the same blood draw.

The germline V gene gives CDR1 as SGHTA and CDR2 as FQGNSA. The junction shows trimming of 5 bases on V and 0 bases on J, and the gene matches do not reach 4 bases of it. The CDR3 contains 15 residues, cysteine and phenylalanine counted. CDR3 DNA is the only sequence kept; it has 45 bases, read in frame from the first base. What the authors observed across the whole study: The long-lived group showed more naive CD4+ T cells, fewer expanded clones and increased TCR diversity than the aged group, suggesting age selection. Observed TCR beta diversity per million T cells fell roughly linearly with age, and a significant reduction was already apparent by age around 40. Since profiling was done on bulk unsorted PBMCs, naive and antigen-experienced compartments could not be conclusively compared. There was a strong correlation between observed TCR beta diversity and the percentage of naive T cells measured by flow cytometry. Donor CMV infection status was unknown, potentially confounding age-related changes in expanded clonotypes. Estimates of total diversity based on one million sequenced T cells were regarded as lower bounds and as underestimates.

Library creation used 5' RACE. TCRdb lists the instrument as Illumina HiSeq 2500. A second PCR of roughly 7 to 12 cycles was run with a J-beta primer mix and a sample-barcoded 5' primer. Each TCR beta cDNA molecule received a unique molecular identifier from a template-switch 5' adaptor carrying 12 random nucleotides. At least 3 million CDR3-containing paired-end reads were obtained from each sample. First-strand cDNA was synthesized from all RNA with the Mint cDNA synthesis kit, primed by a TRBC-specific oligonucleotide. Following uracil-DNA glycosylase treatment, all cDNA underwent a first 18-cycle PCR with the universal primers M1SS and BC2_uni_R. The paper's data handling went like this. For normalization, 1 million high-quality reads were randomly selected from each sample, with every read carrying a distinct molecular identifier. Reads sharing molecular identifiers were discarded rather than binned into consensus sequences. MiTCR, with a Q25 quality threshold and the strictest error-elimination algorithm, was used for CDR3 identification, clonotype clustering and error correction. A nonparametric unseen species model with Euler transformation was used to estimate lower-bound total TCR beta diversity. The public reads were quality trimmed at Q25 with fastp and then assembled into clones with MiXCR by TCRdb, keeping productive beta chains. Rows are combined by CDR3 protein, so each entry shows the most common genes and DNA. Clone size and V and J calls follow TCRdb, not the original study. The table for this sample lists about 1.1 million distinct CDR3 sequences; 35% to 45% of them were counted only once. Clones ranked in the top ten supply around 13% of the sample.

A word on this clonotype: Its antigen specificity is not known. Being one base from a much bigger clone, this may be a read error.

Donors were about 36 systemically healthy Caucasian individuals from Russia aged 6 to 90 years. Ten milliliters of peripheral blood were drawn from each donor into EDTA-treated Vacutainer tubes. PBMCs were isolated by Ficoll-Paque density-gradient centrifugation, with at least 7 million obtained per sample. Total RNA, at least 6 micrograms per sample, was extracted from PBMCs with Trizol reagent. For every donor, flow cytometry on a PBMC aliquot measured the percentage of naive CD45RAhigh/CD27high T cells. The clonotype comes from a man younger than 35 in good health. Sequencing used blood. The sequence is built from TRBV7-2 and TRBJ2-3; TRBD1 fits 8 bases in the junction. This receptor has the CDR3 CASSHRTGSTDTQYF. Read as DNA, the sequence is TGTGCCAGCAGCCACCGGACAGGGAGCACAGATACGCAGTATTTT. The full variable domain, with segments outside the CDR3 supplied by the reference TRBV7-2 and TRBJ2-3 proteins, appears as GAGVSQSPSNKVTEKGKDVELRCDPISGHTALYWYRQSLGQGLEFLIYFQGNSAPDKSGLPSDRFSAERTGGSVSTLTIQRTQQEDSAVYLCASSHRTGSTDTQYFGPGTRLTVL.